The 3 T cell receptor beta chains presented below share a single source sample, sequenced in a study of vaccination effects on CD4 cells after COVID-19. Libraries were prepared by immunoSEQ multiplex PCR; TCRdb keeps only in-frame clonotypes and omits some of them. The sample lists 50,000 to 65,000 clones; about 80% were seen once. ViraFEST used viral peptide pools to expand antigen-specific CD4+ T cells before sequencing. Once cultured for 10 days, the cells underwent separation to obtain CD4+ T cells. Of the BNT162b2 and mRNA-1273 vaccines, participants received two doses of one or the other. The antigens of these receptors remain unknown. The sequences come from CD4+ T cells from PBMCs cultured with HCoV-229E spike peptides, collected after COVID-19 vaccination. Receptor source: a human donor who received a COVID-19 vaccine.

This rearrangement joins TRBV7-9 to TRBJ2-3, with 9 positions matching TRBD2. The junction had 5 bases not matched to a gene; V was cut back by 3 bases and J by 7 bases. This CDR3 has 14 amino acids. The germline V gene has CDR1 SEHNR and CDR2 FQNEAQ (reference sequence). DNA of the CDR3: TGTGCCAGCAGCTTCGGCGGGGGGGAATATACGCAGTATTTT. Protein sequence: CASSFGGGEYTQYF. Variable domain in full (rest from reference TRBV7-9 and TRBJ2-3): DTGVSQNPRHKITKRGQNVTFRCDPISEHNRLYWYRQTLGQGPEFLTYFQNEAQLEKSRLLSDRFSAERPKGSFSTLEIQRTEQGDSAMYLCASSFGGGEYTQYFGPGTRLTVL.

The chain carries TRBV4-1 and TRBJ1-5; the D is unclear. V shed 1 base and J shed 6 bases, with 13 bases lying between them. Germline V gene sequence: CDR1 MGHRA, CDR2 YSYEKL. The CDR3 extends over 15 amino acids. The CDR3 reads CASSQGQVGSQPQHF. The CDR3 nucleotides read TGCGCCAGCAGCCAAGGCCAGGTCGGCAGTCAGCCCCAGCATTTT.

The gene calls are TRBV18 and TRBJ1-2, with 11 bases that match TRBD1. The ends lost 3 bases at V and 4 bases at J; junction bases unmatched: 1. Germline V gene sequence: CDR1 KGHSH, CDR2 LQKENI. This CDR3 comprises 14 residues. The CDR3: CASSPDRGPYGYTF. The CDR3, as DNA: TGTGCCAGCTCACCGGACAGGGGGCCCTATGGCTACACCTTC.